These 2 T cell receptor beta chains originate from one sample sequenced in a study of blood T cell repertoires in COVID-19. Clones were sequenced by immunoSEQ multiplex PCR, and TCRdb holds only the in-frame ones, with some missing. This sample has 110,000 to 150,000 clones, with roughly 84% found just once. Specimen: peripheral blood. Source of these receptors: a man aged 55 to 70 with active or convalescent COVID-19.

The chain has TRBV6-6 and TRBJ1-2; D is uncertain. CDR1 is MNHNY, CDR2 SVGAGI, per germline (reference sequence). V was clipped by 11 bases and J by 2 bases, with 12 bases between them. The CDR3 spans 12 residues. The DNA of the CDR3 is TGTGCCGCCTGGGGAGAGAACTATGGCTACACCTTC. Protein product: CAAWGENYGYTF.

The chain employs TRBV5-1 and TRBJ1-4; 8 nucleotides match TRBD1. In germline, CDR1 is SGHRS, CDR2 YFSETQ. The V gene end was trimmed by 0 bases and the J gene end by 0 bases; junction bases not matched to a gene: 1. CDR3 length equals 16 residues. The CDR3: CASSLEGQATNEKLFF. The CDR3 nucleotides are TGCGCCAGCAGCTTGGAGGGACAGGCAACTAATGAAAAACTGTTTTTT.